A selection of T cell receptor beta chains follows, all from one sample in a study of shared clonotypes between healthy human individuals. Method: immunoSEQ multiplex PCR; TCRdb's copy keeps in-frame clones and lacks some. In the table there are about 2 million clones, about 95% of which are singletons. Sequencing was performed on naive CD8+ T cells sorted from blood. Receptors were obtained from a young man in good health. Each CDR3 is given with its conserved first and last residue. Only part of the rows carry a size: once, few, many, or a class if the clone is expanded.

clone_size j_call v_call cdr3_aa
. TRBJ2-7 TRBV10-3 CAISESTSGSSYEQYF
. TRBJ2-7 TRBV11-2 CASSLEATYEQYF
. TRBJ1-1 TRBV30 CASDFINTEAFF
. TRBJ1-1 TRBV5-4 CASSLAWGGLDEAFF
. TRBJ1-2 TRBV28 CASSSREFDGYTF
. TRBJ2-3 TRBV2 CASKGDLFTDTQYF
. TRBJ1-2 TRBV2 CASSGGQRTYGYTF
. TRBJ2-2 TRBV7-2 CASSPSGGFTGELFF
. TRBJ2-1 TRBV9 CASSLGTSGGLNEQFF
once TRBJ2-7 TRBV5-1 CASSLIRQGDFITYEQYF
. TRBJ2-2 TRBV30 CAWRTLWGELFF
once TRBJ1-1 TRBV30 CAWSVTGLIPNTEAFF
. TRBJ2-1 TRBV13 CASSPIGVGYNEQFF
. TRBJ1-1 TRBV7-9 CASVLTEGTEAFF
. TRBJ2-1 TRBV7-2 CASSSSTRPHEQFF
. TRBJ2-7 TRBV19 CASSIAPTYEQYF
once TRBJ2-3 TRBV5-1 CASSLARGLAGGFTDTQYF
. TRBJ2-2 TRBV19 CASTPGTGELFF
. TRBJ2-7 TRBV19 CASSIGRTYEQYF
. TRBJ2-2 TRBV11-2 CASSLVVDTGELFF
. TRBJ2-5 TRBV29-1 CSVEDLRTGQETQYF
. TRBJ2-7 TRBV7-6 CASSFNRGHEQYF
. TRBJ2-7 TRBV15 CATSLRGYEQYF
. TRBJ2-1 TRBV4-3 CASSQDSIDNEQFF
. TRBJ2-7 TRBV2 CASSERGGGGYEQYF
. TRBJ2-7 TRBV29-1 CSVEGVTPAGEQYF
. TRBJ1-6 TRBV4-1 CASSPPLGDNSPLHF
. TRBJ2-2 TRBV7-9 CASSMVEGGGELFF
. TRBJ2-7 TRBV11-2 CASSLSLTGTSGSEQYF
. TRBJ1-4 TRBV5-8 CASSPDRGWNEKLFF
. TRBJ1-2 TRBV29-1 CSVLGQETNYGYTF
. TRBJ2-1 TRBV5-1 CASSVGWGTPNEQFF
. TRBJ1-1 TRBV28 CASRRGGPTEAFF
. . TRBV4-3 CASRDDLVSYEQYF
. TRBJ1-2 TRBV6-6 CASTQPDRGYTF
. TRBJ2-1 TRBV13 CASSPDTYNEQFF
. TRBJ2-7 TRBV13 CASSSGRSYEQYF
. TRBJ2-3 TRBV7-9 CASSPDSTDTQYF
. TRBJ2-7 TRBV29-1 CSVEDYYEQYF
. TRBJ1-5 TRBV28 CASSPLTGLQPQHF
. TRBJ1-6 TRBV27 CASSFGPGSSYNSPLHF
. TRBJ1-5 TRBV28 CASSHGGQPQHF
. TRBJ2-3 TRBV9 CASSPPGGAGTDTQYF
. TRBJ2-1 TRBV28 CASSLISQGLPVNEQFF
. TRBJ2-7 TRBV5-6 CASSLSASGSVTYEQYF
. TRBJ2-3 TRBV27 CASTSGWGGGDTQYF
. TRBJ2-1 TRBV6-6 CASSYTGPSYNEQFF
. TRBJ2-3 TRBV4-3 CASSQDDTSGRAEVLDTQYF
. TRBJ1-1 TRBV25-1 CASSDSAGEAFF
. TRBJ2-7 TRBV6-5 CASQGAYEQYF
. TRBJ2-1 TRBV4-3 CASSQDGNPYNEQFF
. TRBJ2-3 TRBV9 CASSFSGPPGDTQYF
. TRBJ1-1 TRBV5-1 CASATTGTNTEAFF
. TRBJ1-4 TRBV4-1 CASSQEMPRGGEKLFF
once TRBJ2-7 TRBV29-1 CSVTTPYGSSYEQYF
once TRBJ2-7 TRBV28 CASSFPSGGPINFYEQYF
. TRBJ2-7 TRBV5-1 CASSSEGLYRSYEQYF
. TRBJ2-7 TRBV13 CASSFIAGGYEQYF
. TRBJ2-5 TRBV6-5 CASSYHPGQEGETQYF